One and the same sample provided the 6 T cell receptor beta chains below, sequenced in a study of shared clonotypes between healthy human individuals. TCRdb keeps only in-frame clones here, not all; method: immunoSEQ multiplex PCR. The sample holds about 2 million clones, roughly 95% seen once. Sequences were obtained from naive CD4+ T cells sorted from blood. Subset given: CD45RA+ positively selected. These receptors were obtained from a young man in good health.

The chain employs TRBV18 and TRBJ2-2; maybe TRBD1 (6 bases). Germline CDR1 KGHSH, CDR2 LQKENI. The ends were cut back, 2 bases at V and 2 bases at J, with 12 bases in the middle. The CDR3 has 16 residues. As DNA, the CDR3 is TGTGCCAGCTCACCAAACAGGGCACTCAACACCGGGGAGCTGTTTTTT. Translating gives CASSPNRALNTGELFF.

This clone was detected once. Other DNA sequences in the sample encode the same CDR3. The genes are TRBV10-3 and TRBJ2-5; D call uncertain. This CDR3 spans 11 amino acids. The germline gives CDR1 ENHRY, CDR2 SYGVKD. Trimming cost V 4 bases and J 2 bases, with 2 bases left between them. The CDR3 DNA follows: TGTGCCATCAGTGCACAAGAGACCCAGTACTTC. This encodes CAISAQETQYF.

The chain joins TRBV6-6 to TRBJ1-1; D perhaps matches TRBD1 (6 bases). This CDR3 spans 16 amino acids. Trimming took 2 bases from V and 1 from J, leaving 14 bases between them. Germline CDR1 reads MNHNY; CDR2 reads SVGAGI (reference sequence). CDR3 coding DNA: TGTGCCAGCAGTTACCCTCGGGGAGGGGGGAACACTGAAGCTTTCTTT. Encoded protein: CASSYPRGGGNTEAFF.

This chain connects TRBV5-7 to TRBJ2-1; TRBD2 aligns across 13 bases. TRBV5-7 carries the ORF label, with uncertain function. The junction had 12 bases not matched to a gene; V was cut back by 3 bases and J by 12 bases. CDR3 length equals 16 residues. CDR3 bases: TGTGCCAGCAGCTCGGGACTAGCGGGAACCCCCCATGGGCAGTTCTTC. Its translation is CASSSGLAGTPHGQFF.

The V and J genes are TRBV30 and TRBJ1-3; D unclear. V was pared by 0 bases and J by 0 bases, with 9 bases between. The CDR3 covers 15 residues. CDR1 and CDR2 from the germline V gene are GTSNPN and SVGIG (reference sequence). Written as DNA, the CDR3 is TGTGCCTGGAGTGTACAAGCGAACTCTGGAAACACCATATATTTT. This encodes CAWSVQANSGNTIYF.

The V and J genes are TRBV14 and TRBJ2-1; no firm D call. Per germline, CDR1 SGHDN and CDR2 FVKESK. Trimming took off 4 bases at V and 6 bases at J, with 7 bases between the two ends. The CDR3 length is 12 residues. Written as DNA, the CDR3 is TGTGCCAGCAGCCCGTATATCAATGAGCAGTTCTTC. It codes for CASSPYINEQFF.